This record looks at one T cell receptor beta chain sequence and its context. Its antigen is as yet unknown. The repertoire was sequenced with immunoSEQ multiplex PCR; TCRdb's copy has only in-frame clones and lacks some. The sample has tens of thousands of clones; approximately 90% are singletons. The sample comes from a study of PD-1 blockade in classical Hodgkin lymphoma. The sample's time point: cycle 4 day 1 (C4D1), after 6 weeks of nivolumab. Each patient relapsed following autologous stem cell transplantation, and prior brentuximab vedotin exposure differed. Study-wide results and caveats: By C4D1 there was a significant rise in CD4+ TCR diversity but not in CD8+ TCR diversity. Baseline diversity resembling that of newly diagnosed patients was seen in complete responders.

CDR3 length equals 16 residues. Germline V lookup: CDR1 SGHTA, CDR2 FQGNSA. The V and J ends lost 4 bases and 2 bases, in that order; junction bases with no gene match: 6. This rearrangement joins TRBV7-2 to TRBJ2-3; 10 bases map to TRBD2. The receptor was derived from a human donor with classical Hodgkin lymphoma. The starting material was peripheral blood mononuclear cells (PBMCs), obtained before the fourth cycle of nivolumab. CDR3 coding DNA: TGTGCCAGCAGCTCAATAAGCGGGGGGGTCACAGATACGCAGTATTTT. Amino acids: CASSSISGGVTDTQYF.